These 28 T cell receptor beta chains were all obtained from the same sample, sequenced in a study of T cell responses to AZD1222 COVID-19 vaccine. The method was immunoSEQ multiplex PCR; TCRdb's version includes in-frame clones alone and lacks a portion of them. The sample lists about 110,000 clones; approximately 92% were seen once. The sequencing here drew on peripheral blood, taken 28 days after the second AZD1222 dose. These receptors originate from an adult who received the AZD1222 COVID-19 vaccine.

Notes on this clone: The junction departs from the called germline gene at one end, perhaps through a read error. This chain uses TRBV6-2 or TRBV6-3 with TRBJ2-1, with D perhaps matching TRBD2 (6 bases). CDR1 and CDR2 (germline): MNHEY, SVGEGT. This CDR3 comprises 14 residues. The CDR3 is CTSSYSTSYNEQFF. In DNA, the CDR3 is TGTACCAGCAGTTACTCGACTAGCTACAATGAGCAGTTCTTC.

The rearrangement joins TRBV19 to TRBJ2-4; D is ambiguous. CDR1 and CDR2 from the germline V gene are LNHDA and SQIVND (reference sequence). This CDR3 comprises 13 residues. Between the trimmed V and J ends, which lost 6 bases and 0 bases, there was a span of 6 bases. The CDR3 DNA reads TGTGCCAGTAGGGAGTCAGCCAAAAACATTCAGTACTTC. Its protein product is CASRESAKNIQYF. Complete variable domain (other parts from reference TRBV19 and TRBJ2-4): DGGITQSPKYLFRKEGQNVTLSCEQNLNHDAMYWYRQDPGQGLRLIYYSQIVNDFQKGDIAEGYSVSREKKESFPLTVTSAQKNPTAFYLCASRESAKNIQYFGAGTRLSVL.

The chain recombines TRBV19 with TRBJ2-7; D may be TRBD2 (6 bases). V gave up 5 bases and J gave up 0 bases, with 17 bases separating them. The CDR3 covers 16 residues. Germline V gene sequence: CDR1 LNHDA, CDR2 SQIVND (reference sequence). CDR3 protein: CASSGVGGFPSYEQYF. Here the CDR3 DNA reads TGTGCCAGTAGTGGGGTCGGGGGTTTTCCCTCCTACGAGCAGTACTTC.

The chain couples TRBV5-8 to TRBJ2-2, with TRBD2 identical over 16 bases. Germline CDR1 reads SGHTS; CDR2 reads YDEGEE. This CDR3 has 19 residues. Trimming took 4 bases from V and 2 from J; bases not matched to a gene: 8. This CDR3 is CASSPGTSGRALNTGELFF. The DNA for the CDR3 is TGTGCCAGCAGCCCTGGGACTAGCGGGAGGGCACTCAACACCGGGGAGCTGTTTTTT.

This chain links TRBV5-4 with TRBJ2-2; D may be TRBD1 (6 bases). V lost 3 bases to trimming and J lost 4 bases, with 10 bases between them. This CDR3 spans 14 amino acids. The V gene's germline CDR1 is SGHNT and CDR2 YYREEE (reference sequence). CDR3 bases: TGTGCCAGCAGCTACGGACAGCGCACCGGGGAGCTGTTTTTT. Protein sequence: CASSYGQRTGELFF.

This clone has just a few counts. Here the CDR3 reads CAISEPGTGVNEQFF. CDR3 sequence (DNA): TGTGCCATCAGTGAGCCCGGGACAGGGGTCAATGAGCAGTTCTTC. The chain couples TRBV10-3 to TRBJ2-1; 10 positions agree with TRBD1. The junction had 4 bases not matched to a gene; V was cut back by 2 bases and J by 6 bases. Per germline, CDR1 ENHRY and CDR2 SYGVKD. This CDR3 region has 15 residues.

This clone appeared once. The CDR3 region has the DNA TGTGCCAGCAGCTTACAGGGGTCCCAAGAGACCCAGTACTTC. Translating gives CASSLQGSQETQYF. This chain links TRBV7-6 with TRBJ2-5, with TRBD1 as a possible D gene (6 bases). V lost 2 bases and J 1 base, leaving 8 bases between the germline ends. CDR1 is SGHVS and CDR2 is FNYEAQ in the germline V gene. The CDR3 extends over 14 amino acids.

V and J are TRBV20-1 and TRBJ2-7, with 7 nucleotides matching TRBD2. Trimming cost V 5 bases and J 5 bases; bases outside gene matches: 3. The germline V gene has CDR1 DFQATT and CDR2 SNEGSKA (reference sequence). CDR3 length: 11 residues. The CDR3 loop reads CSAASGHEQYF. As DNA, the CDR3 is TGCAGTGCTGCTAGCGGCCACGAGCAGTACTTC.

The rearrangement uses TRBV25-1 and TRBJ2-3; tentative D call: TRBD1 (6 bases). Germline V gene data show CDR1 as MGHDK and CDR2 as SYGVNS. V lost 4 bases to trimming and J lost 6 bases, with 17 bases between them. The CDR3 runs to 15 residues. In DNA form, the CDR3 reads TGTGCCAGCAGTGGAGCGTTACAGGGTTCCGATACGCAGTATTTT. Translating gives CASSGALQGSDTQYF.

The rearrangement uses TRBV30 and TRBJ2-7, with 8 bases aligning to TRBD1. J gave up 9 bases and V 4 bases, and 8 bases lay outside the gene matches. The germline V gene encodes CDR1 GTSNPN and CDR2 SVGIG (reference sequence). The CDR3 is 12 amino acids. This CDR3 is CAWTPSGGGQYF. The DNA of the CDR3 is TGTGCCTGGACCCCCTCAGGGGGCGGGCAGTACTTC.

J is TRBJ1-2 and V is TRBV27, with D perhaps matching TRBD1 (6 bases). This CDR3 is built from 14 residues. Trimming stripped 6 bases from V and 4 bases from J, with 15 bases between. CDR1 and CDR2 (germline): MNHEY, SMNVEV (reference sequence). The CDR3, as DNA: TGTGCCAGCAGCCGGGACACCAGAACCTATGGCTACACCTTC. Translating it yields CASSRDTRTYGYTF.

The rearrangement uses TRBV18 and TRBJ1-1, with 10 positions matching TRBD1. Trimming at V came to 3 bases and at J to 0 bases, leaving 4 bases not matched to a gene. CDR3 length: 16 amino acids. Looked up from germline, CDR1 is KGHSH and CDR2 is LQKENI. Written as DNA, the CDR3 is TGTGCCAGCTCACCCGACGGGACAGGGGTGAACACTGAAGCTTTCTTT. Its translation is CASSPDGTGVNTEAFF.

The rearrangement uses TRBV5-1 and TRBJ2-7; maybe TRBD1 (6 bases). Germline-derived CDR1 and CDR2 are SGHRS and YFSETQ. Between the trimmed V and J ends, which lost 3 bases and 6 bases, there was a span of 10 bases. CDR3 length equals 12 residues. This CDR3 reads CASSSGVSEQYF. The CDR3 DNA follows: TGCGCCAGCAGCTCAGGGGTGAGCGAGCAGTACTTC. Filled out from reference TRBV5-1 and TRBJ2-7, the complete variable domain reads KAGVTQTPRYLIKTRGQQVTLSCSPISGHRSVSWYQQTPGQGLQFLFEYFSETQRNKGNFPGRFSGRQFSNSRSEMNVSTLELGDSALYLCASSSGVSEQYFGPGTRLTVT.

The rearrangement joins TRBV18 to TRBJ2-3; D gene unclear. From germline, CDR1 is KGHSH and CDR2 LQKENI. V was pared by 6 bases and J by 2 bases, with 3 bases between. The CDR3 loop spans 11 amino acids. For the CDR3, the DNA is TGTGCCAGCTCTGACACAGATACGCAGTATTTT. Protein product: CASSDTDTQYF.

The genes are TRBV7-9 and TRBJ1-1; 9 bases fit TRBD1. V trimming: 3 bases; J trimming: 3 bases; junction bases outside the gene matches: 5. Germline V lookup: CDR1 SEHNR, CDR2 FQNEAQ (reference sequence). The CDR3 totals 15 residues. CDR3 in amino acids: CASSLGQGGDTEAFF. The CDR3 DNA is TGTGCCAGCAGCTTGGGACAGGGAGGGGACACTGAAGCTTTCTTT.

This clone came up once. The CDR3 region is CSVGEGLREQYF. CDR3 nucleotide sequence: TGCAGCGTCGGAGAGGGGCTACGCGAGCAGTACTTC. The chain recombines TRBV29-1 with TRBJ2-7; D tentatively fits TRBD1 or TRBD2 (5 bases each). The CDR3 runs to 12 residues. Germline V gene sequence: CDR1 SQVTM, CDR2 ANQGSEA. Deletions cut 6 bases from V and 6 bases from J, with 15 bases between.

The sample holds one count of this clone. The chain uses TRBV5-1 and TRBJ2-6, with 11 bases lining up with TRBD1. Germline loops: CDR1 SGHRS, CDR2 YFSETQ. With V trimmed by 3 bases and J by 2 bases, 4 bases remained unmatched. The CDR3 runs 17 residues. CDR3 residues: CASSSGQGAAGANVLTF. Here the CDR3 DNA reads TGCGCCAGCAGCTCTGGACAGGGGGCGGCTGGGGCCAACGTCCTGACTTTC.

J is TRBJ1-2 and V is TRBV19; tentative D call: TRBD1 (5 bases). Trimming removed 4 bases at V and 7 bases at J, with 16 bases between. Per germline, CDR1 LNHDA and CDR2 SQIVND (reference sequence). This CDR3 is 14 amino acids long. The CDR3 sequence is CASSTSGRGAGYTF. The CDR3 DNA reads TGTGCCAGTAGTACGTCGGGGAGGGGCGCTGGCTACACCTTC.

The CDR3 region has the DNA TGTGCCAGCAGCGGACAGGGCGCAACTAATGAAAAACTGTTTTTT. Translating gives CASSGQGATNEKLFF. The rearrangement uses TRBV6-5 and TRBJ1-4; 8 positions match TRBD1. With 6 bases clipped from V and 0 bases from J, the junction kept 3 bases outside the gene matches. The CDR3 totals 15 residues. Germline V lookup: CDR1 MNHEY, CDR2 SVGAGI.

The rearrangement joins TRBV5-4 to TRBJ1-2; D not certain. Germline V gives CDR1 SGHNT, CDR2 YYREEE (reference sequence). The ends were cut back, 3 bases at V and 8 bases at J, with 17 bases in the middle. This CDR3 has 14 amino acids. The CDR3 here is CASSSTKQRIGYTF. The CDR3 nucleotides read TGTGCCAGCAGCTCAACTAAACAGAGAATCGGCTACACCTTC.

This clone was detected ten times or more. The chain couples TRBV2 to TRBJ2-7, with D unresolved. The CDR3 contains 14 residues. Trimming shortened V by 2 bases and J by 0 bases, and 8 bases separated the two germline ends. CDR1 is SNHLY and CDR2 is FYNNEI in the germline V gene. The CDR3 region has the DNA TGTGCCAGCAGTGAAATTGACGGCTCCTACGAGCAGTACTTC. This sequence encodes CASSEIDGSYEQYF. Variable domain in full (rest from reference TRBV2 and TRBJ2-7): EPEVTQTPSHQVTQMGQEVILRCVPISNHLYFYWYRQILGQKVEFLVSFYNNEISEKSEIFDDQFSVERPDGSNFTLKIRSTKLEDSAMYFCASSEIDGSYEQYFGPGTRLTVT.

The V gene is TRBV27, the J gene TRBJ1-6; possible D gene TRBD1, 6 bases. CDR3 length equals 15 residues. Germline CDR1 is MNHEY and CDR2 is SMNVEV (reference sequence). With 3 bases removed from V and 3 bases from J, the gap between germline ends came to 9 bases. The CDR3 region has the DNA TGTGCCAGCAGTTTCCGCAGGGGCTATAATTCACCCCTCCACTTT. It is translated as CASSFRRGYNSPLHF.

This clone was counted once. The chain has TRBV6-6 and TRBJ1-6, with D hard to call. From germline, CDR1 is MNHNY and CDR2 SVGAGI (reference sequence). V lost 0 bases and J lost 6, with 3 bases in between. This CDR3 is 13 amino acids long. CDR3 amino acids: CASSYSVNSPLHF. The DNA of the CDR3 is TGTGCCAGCAGTTACTCGGTTAATTCACCCCTCCACTTT.

This sequence joins TRBV7-3 and TRBJ2-7; 8 bases align to TRBD1. Losses at the gene ends were 6 bases for V and 2 bases for J; bases not matched to a gene: 6. Germline V CDR1 and CDR2: SGHTA, FQGTGA. There are 14 residues in the CDR3. CDR3 DNA sequence: TGTGCCAGCAGTTTACAGGGGGGAACCTACGAGCAGTACTTC. Amino acid sequence: CASSLQGGTYEQYF. Full variable domain (rest looked up from reference TRBV7-3 and TRBJ2-7): GAGVSQTPSNKVTEKGKYVELRCDPISGHTALYWYRQSLGQGPEFLIYFQGTGAADDSGLPNDRFFAVRPEGSVSTLKIQRTERGDSAVYLCASSLQGGTYEQYFGPGTRLTVT.

This clone was recorded once. This chain links TRBV5-1 with TRBJ1-4; D gene ambiguous. The CDR3 is 16 residues long. The germline V gene has CDR1 SGHRS and CDR2 YFSETQ. Trimming shortened V by 0 bases and J by 8 bases, and 17 bases separated the two germline ends. The CDR3: CASSLAGKGQGEKLFF. The CDR3 nucleotides are TGCGCCAGCAGCTTGGCCGGAAAGGGCCAAGGAGAAAAACTGTTTTTT. Full variable domain (outside the CDR3, taken from reference TRBV5-1 and TRBJ1-4): KAGVTQTPRYLIKTRGQQVTLSCSPISGHRSVSWYQQTPGQGLQFLFEYFSETQRNKGNFPGRFSGRQFSNSRSEMNVSTLELGDSALYLCASSLAGKGQGEKLFFGSGTQLSVL.

This clone showed up just once. V gene TRBV29-1 combines with J gene TRBJ1-1; D may be TRBD1 (6 bases). The V end lost 7 bases, the J end lost 1 base, and 13 bases lay between the germline ends. Germline CDR1 SQVTM, CDR2 ANQGSEA. The CDR3 length is 13 residues. CDR3 amino acids: CSAGRGANTEAFF. The CDR3, as DNA: TGCAGCGCCGGACGGGGGGCGAACACTGAAGCTTTCTTT.

This chain links TRBV9 with TRBJ2-3; 8 bases are shared with TRBD2. This CDR3 has 15 residues. Germline CDR1 reads SGDLS; CDR2 reads YYNGEE. J was trimmed by 5 bases and V by 3 bases; bases with no gene match: 8. As DNA, the CDR3 is TGTGCCAGCAGCGCAATTCCGGGACTAGTAGATACGCAGTATTTT. This translates into CASSAIPGLVDTQYF.

About this clone itself: Other DNA sequences in the same sample also yield this CDR3. The chain uses TRBV6-5 and TRBJ1-6, with D unresolved. From germline, CDR1 is MNHEY and CDR2 SVGAGI. This CDR3 region has 15 residues. V lost 6 bases and J 1 base, leaving 10 bases between the germline ends. The CDR3 sequence is CASSLEGSYNSPLHF. The CDR3 nucleotides are TGTGCCAGCAGCCTAGAGGGATCCTATAATTCACCCCTCCACTTT.